This T cell receptor (beta chain) was identified during a study of T-cell reconstitution after alpha-beta-depleted transplantation in children. This clonotype was counted at least ten times. Its antigen is unidentified. V was cut by 6 bases and J by 5 bases, with 16 bases left in between. The CDR3 has 14 amino acids. Whole-study results and caveats: About two months after transplant, alpha-beta T cells reportedly came from several hundred expanded graft clones. Most T-cell counts and diversity one year after the transplant came from T cells that were newly produced. Some patients' high day-60 TCRbeta diversity was traced to surviving recipient T cells and thymic progenitors.

It was with unique molecular identifiers that the TCRbeta library was prepared. A single record per CDR3 protein comes from TCRdb applying MiXCR to the PCR reads. The table shows roughly 82,000 distinct CDR3 sequences, with around 14% occurring only once. The sequence came from a male patient aged 2-15 years who had a stem cell transplant for acute lymphoblastic leukemia, so the T cells may come from the graft donor. This sample comprised PBMCs, mostly from graft donor cells, obtained 180 days after TCRalphabeta/CD19-depleted stem cell transplant. The J gene is TRBJ1-2, the V gene TRBV12-3 or TRBV12-4; TRBD1 is a possible D gene (5 bases). The DNA for the CDR3 is TGTGCCAGCAGGCAGACGGGGGATGGATATGGCTACACCTTC. Protein sequence: CASRQTGDGYGYTF.